This T cell receptor (beta chain) originates from a study of T-cell reconstitution after alpha-beta-depleted transplantation in children. Preparing the TCRbeta library involved the use of unique molecular identifiers. TCRdb analysed the PCR reads with MiXCR anew, one entry per CDR3 protein. The sample lists about 130,000 distinct CDR3 sequences; approximately 8.7% were seen once. Study-level findings and limits: Two months or so post-transplant, alpha-beta T cells reportedly derived from several hundred expanded graft clones. By one year post-transplant, T-cell counts and diversity largely arose from T cells that were newly produced.

This clonotype was detected many times. What it recognizes is unknown. This TCR derives from a girl under three years old who had a stem cell transplant for combined immunodeficiency, so the T cells may come from the graft donor. The sequences come from PBMCs, mostly from graft donor cells, collected 180 days after TCRalphabeta/CD19-depleted stem cell transplant.

The DNA of the CDR3 is TGTGCCAGCAGTGACCTACAGGGCACCGGGGAGCTGTTTTTT. Protein: CASSDLQGTGELFF. The V gene is TRBV6-1, the J gene TRBJ2-2; possible D gene TRBD1, 6 bases. This CDR3 has 14 amino acids. Looked up from germline, CDR1 is MNHNS and CDR2 is SASEGT. Trimming removed 3 bases at V and 4 bases at J, with 9 bases between.